A selection of T cell receptor beta chains follows, all from one sample in a study of technical replicates of blood from a handful of donors. Generated by immunoSEQ multiplex PCR, the TCRdb table keeps only in-frame clones and is missing some. The sample includes approximately 75,000 clones, 97% of them seen just once. The sequencing input was T cells isolated from PBMCs. The receptor set was obtained from a human donor in good health. CDR3s include the opening cysteine and the closing phenylalanine or tryptophan. D genes are given only for firm matches. Size tells how often a clone was seen (once, few, many) or the class of an expanded clone, and some rows leave it out.

J gene	D gene	V gene	clone size	CDR3 protein	CDR3 DNA
TRBJ2-7	TRBD2	TRBV10-3	.	CAISDFSGTSYEQYF	TGTGCCATCAGTGATTTTAGCGGGACGTCCTACGAGCAGTACTTC
TRBJ1-4	TRBD1	TRBV4-2	.	CASSQDRGTGGEKLFF	TGTGCCAGCAGCCAAGATCGGGGGACAGGGGGCGAAAAACTGTTTTTT
TRBJ2-7	.	TRBV27	.	CATAPFVGDHEQYF	TGTGCCACCGCCCCCTTCGTGGGCGACCACGAGCAGTACTTC
TRBJ1-1	TRBD1	TRBV14	.	CASSPRGERIPNTEAFF	TGTGCCAGCAGCCCCAGGGGGGAACGGATTCCGAACACTGAAGCTTTCTTT
TRBJ2-2	TRBD1	TRBV7-2	.	CASSKSQGASGELFF	TGTGCCAGCAGTAAAAGCCAGGGGGCGTCCGGGGAGCTGTTTTTT
TRBJ2-1	TRBD2	TRBV23-1	.	CASRLAGGPDEQFF	TGCGCCAGCAGATTGGCGGGAGGGCCCGATGAGCAGTTCTTC
TRBJ2-7	.	TRBV6-4	.	CASTYEQYF	TGTGCCAGCACTTACGAGCAGTACTTC
TRBJ2-3	.	TRBV2	.	CASSRENPSTDTQYF	TGTGCCAGCAGCCGAGAAAACCCCAGCACAGATACGCAGTATTTT
TRBJ1-5	.	TRBV6-5	.	CASSYGASGQPQHF	TGTGCCAGCAGTTACGGGGCCTCAGGTCAGCCCCAGCATTTT
TRBJ1-1	.	TRBV29-1	.	CSVVTGIGWTEAFF	TGCAGCGTTGTCACAGGGATTGGATGGACTGAAGCTTTCTTT
TRBJ2-1	.	TRBV6-5	.	CASTGFNEQFF	TGTGCCAGCACCGGGTTCAATGAGCAGTTCTTC
TRBJ2-5	TRBD2	TRBV7-2	.	CASSPGLAGGGQETQYF	TGTGCCAGCAGCCCGGGACTAGCGGGAGGGGGCCAAGAGACCCAGTACTTC
TRBJ2-5	.	TRBV21-1	.	CASRVDREAPMQETQYF	TGTGCCAGCAGAGTGGACAGGGAGGCTCCTATGCAAGAGACCCAGTACTTC
TRBJ1-2	.	TRBV19	.	CASSIEGSYGYTF	TGTGCCAGTAGTATAGAGGGCAGCTATGGCTACACCTTC
TRBJ2-7	.	TRBV27	.	CASSFTGPPTYEQYF	TGTGCCAGCAGTTTTACAGGGCCCCCAACCTACGAGCAGTACTTC
TRBJ1-5	.	TRBV6-1	.	CASTERVSNQPQHF	TGTGCCAGCACGGAGCGGGTCTCCAATCAGCCCCAGCATTTT
TRBJ2-7	TRBD2	TRBV7-9	.	CASSHTGTKYYEQYF	TGTGCCAGCAGTCATACCGGGACTAAATACTACGAGCAGTACTTC
TRBJ1-5	.	TRBV30	.	CAWSFGGVINQPQHF	TGTGCCTGGAGTTTCGGAGGGGTGATTAATCAGCCCCAGCATTTT
TRBJ1-2	.	TRBV27	once	CASSSIKDRNGYTF	TGTGCCAGCAGTTCGATAAAGGACAGAAATGGCTACACCTTC
TRBJ2-7	TRBD1	TRBV14	.	CASSELGQSRTYEQYF	TGTGCCAGCAGCGAGCTGGGACAGTCTCGGACCTACGAGCAGTACTTC
TRBJ2-3	.	TRBV28	.	CASSFPDSSLDTQYF	TGTGCCAGCAGTTTCCCTGACAGCTCTTTAGATACGCAGTATTTT
TRBJ1-2	.	TRBV29-1	.	CSVDRAGEYGGYTF	TGCAGCGTTGATCGGGCGGGGGAGTACGGGGGCTACACCTTC
TRBJ1-2	.	TRBV19	.	CASSTNYGYTF	TGTGCCAGTAGCACTAACTATGGCTACACCTTC
TRBJ1-5	TRBD1	TRBV6-6	.	CASSSNRGNQPQHF	TGTGCCAGCAGTTCAAACAGGGGGAATCAGCCCCAGCATTTT
TRBJ2-4	.	TRBV19	.	CASSGQNIQYF	TGTGCCAGTAGTGGCCAAAACATTCAGTACTTC
TRBJ1-2	TRBD1	TRBV27	.	CASRHRDRGSDTF	TGTGCCAGCCGCCACCGGGACAGAGGGTCGGACACCTTC
TRBJ2-7	.	TRBV13	.	CASSPGIHEQYF	TGTGCCAGCAGCCCAGGGATCCACGAGCAGTACTTC
TRBJ2-3	TRBD1	TRBV6-4	once	CASSDSVRDREDTQYF	TGTGCCAGCAGTGACTCTGTAAGGGACAGGGAAGATACGCAGTATTTT
TRBJ1-1	.	TRBV6-5	once	CASNGQPNTEAFF	TGTGCCAGCAACGGACAGCCGAACACTGAAGCTTTCTTT
TRBJ2-1	.	TRBV5-1	.	CASSSTGTINEQFF	TGCGCCAGCAGCTCCACCGGGACAATCAATGAGCAGTTCTTC
TRBJ2-4	.	TRBV30	.	CAWGTWKNIQYF	TGTGCCTGGGGGACATGGAAAAACATTCAGTACTTC
TRBJ1-2	TRBD1	TRBV18	.	CASSPSRGTGDGYTF	TGTGCCAGCTCACCAAGCAGAGGGACAGGGGATGGCTACACCTTC
TRBJ2-3	TRBD1	TRBV28	once	CAISTGSYTDTQYF	TGTGCCATATCGACAGGGTCTTACACAGATACGCAGTATTTT
TRBJ1-2	TRBD1	TRBV14	.	CASSQDRGRSFGYTF	TGTGCCAGCAGCCAAGACAGGGGGCGGTCGTTCGGCTACACCTTC
TRBJ2-7	TRBD2	TRBV9	.	CASSPWLAGSYEQYF	TGTGCCAGCAGCCCCTGGCTAGCGGGTTCCTACGAGCAGTACTTC
TRBJ2-2	.	TRBV11-2	once	CASSLGSYTGELFF	TGTGCCAGCAGCTTAGGTAGTTACACCGGGGAGCTGTTTTTT
TRBJ1-4	TRBD1	TRBV9	.	CASSVGWGTGGNEKLFF	TGTGCCAGCAGCGTAGGTTGGGGGACAGGGGGAAATGAAAAACTGTTTTTT
TRBJ1-1	TRBD1	TRBV29-1	once	CSVERDRGRLGEAFF	TGCAGCGTTGAGCGGGACAGGGGGCGGTTGGGTGAAGCTTTCTTT
TRBJ1-2	.	TRBV6-5	.	CASSYLGVSGIGYTF	TGTGCCAGCAGTTACTTAGGGGTTAGTGGGATTGGCTACACCTTC
TRBJ2-7	TRBD1	TRBV30	.	CAWSRRQGRSEQYF	TGTGCCTGGAGCAGGAGACAGGGGAGGTCCGAGCAGTACTTC
TRBJ1-1	.	TRBV9	.	CASSAGGEAEAFF	TGTGCCAGCAGCGCCGGGGGAGAGGCTGAAGCTTTCTTT
TRBJ2-7	TRBD1	TRBV5-5	.	CASSSVGQSYEQYF	TGTGCCAGCAGCTCGGTGGGACAGTCCTACGAGCAGTACTTC
TRBJ1-1	.	TRBV6-5	.	CASRFREGVEAFF	TGTGCCAGCAGATTTCGAGAGGGGGTGGAAGCTTTCTTT
TRBJ1-4	.	TRBV6-1	once	CVGEEKLFF	TGTGTCGGGGAAGAAAAACTGTTTTTT
TRBJ2-7	TRBD2	TRBV4-2	.	CASSQEAASGSYYEQYF	TGTGCCAGCAGCCAAGAGGCTGCTAGCGGGAGTTATTACGAGCAGTACTTC
TRBJ1-2	TRBD1	TRBV29-1	.	CSVADRAVYGYTF	TGCAGCGTAGCGGACAGGGCGGTTTATGGCTACACCTTC